These 27 T cell receptor beta chains were all obtained from the same sample, sequenced in a study of monozygotic twins with inflammatory bowel disease. From its re-call of the 5' RACE reads, TCRdb lists each CDR3 protein once, without DNA. This table holds around 380,000 distinct CDR3 sequences. Input material: blood. These receptors were collected from a human donor with ulcerative colitis or Crohn's disease, or a healthy co-twin of an affected twin (not recorded which).

The chain links TRBV3-1 to TRBJ2-3; with no DNA, the TCRdb D assignment of TRBD2 cannot be verified. The CDR3 is 17 amino acids. CDR1 LGHDT and CDR2 YNNKEL come from the germline V gene (reference sequence). The CDR3 reads CASSQDKTSSPGDTQYF.

The chain is built from TRBV12-3 or TRBV12-4 and TRBJ2-2. There are 15 residues in the CDR3. CDR3: CASSFSQVTTGELFF.

The V and J genes are TRBV11-2 and TRBJ2-2; TCRdb gives TRBD1 as the D gene, but with no DNA this cannot be confirmed. CDR3 length equals 14 residues. In germline, CDR1 is SGHAT, CDR2 FQNNGV. The CDR3 loop reads CASSSTEVAGELFF.

The chain has TRBV6-2 or TRBV6-3 and TRBJ2-1; TCRdb lists TRBD1, though no DNA is available to test this call. Germline-derived CDR1 and CDR2 are MNHEY and SVGEGT. The CDR3 sequence is 17 residues long. CDR3 protein: CASSYSEGSGSYNEQFF.

The chain links TRBV11-2 to TRBJ2-2. The germline CDR1 and CDR2 sequences are SGHAT and FQNNGV. This CDR3 region has 15 residues. This CDR3 is CASSLVGGYTGELFF.

CDR3 region: CASSQAGGTGSYEQYF. The chain uses TRBV4-2 and TRBJ2-7; the TCRdb call, TRBD1, lacks DNA for checking. Germline V gene lookup returns CDR1 LGHNA and CDR2 YNFKEQ. The length of the CDR3 is 16 residues.

The V gene is TRBV20-1, the J gene TRBJ1-1; TCRdb selects TRBD1, and the lack of DNA leaves this call unchecked. Germline V gene data show CDR1 as DFQATT and CDR2 as SNEGSKA (reference sequence). This CDR3 comprises 14 residues. The CDR3 loop reads CSARARGGDTEAFF.

The V and J genes are TRBV18 and TRBJ2-5; TCRdb selects TRBD1, and the lack of DNA leaves this call unchecked. Germline V gene data show CDR1 as KGHSH and CDR2 as LQKENI. CDR3 size: 15 residues. The CDR3 loop is CASSRPGSGSKTQYF.

The rearrangement uses TRBV2 and TRBJ2-1. Germline CDR1 SNHLY, CDR2 FYNNEI. This CDR3 is built from 13 residues. CDR3 residues: CASSEVSYNEQFF.

The V call is TRBV20-1, the J call TRBJ2-5; without DNA, the TCRdb call of TRBD2 cannot be checked. Germline values: CDR1 DFQATT, CDR2 SNEGSKA (reference sequence). This CDR3 contains 15 residues. This CDR3 reads CSARELGQIQETQYF.

The rearrangement uses TRBV4-2 and TRBJ2-6. Germline V CDR1 and CDR2: LGHNA, YNFKEQ. The CDR3 length is 16 residues. CDR3: CASTQGLSSGANVLTF.

This chain links TRBV4-3 with TRBJ2-7; TCRdb's D gene call, TRBD2, goes unchecked for lack of DNA. The germline CDR1 and CDR2 sequences are LGHNA and YSLEER. The CDR3 is 16 residues long. The CDR3 sequence: CASSQGIAGGVDEQYF.

This chain uses TRBV4-3 with TRBJ2-3; the TRBD2 assignment by TCRdb is unverifiable without DNA. Germline assignment: CDR1 LGHNA and CDR2 YSLEER. The length of the CDR3 is 16 residues. This CDR3 is CASSQGIAGVTDTQYF.

The chain joins TRBV14 to TRBJ2-1; TCRdb returns TRBD1, unconfirmable since there is no DNA. Germline values: CDR1 SGHDN, CDR2 FVKESK. This CDR3 spans 15 amino acids. The CDR3 reads CASSGGASSYNEQFF.

This chain connects TRBV4-1 to TRBJ2-5; TCRdb's D call, TRBD2, is unchecked because there is no DNA. Germline CDR1 and CDR2: MGHRA and YSYEKL. CDR3 length: 17 residues. The CDR3 region is CASSQLRASGYQETQYF.

The chain has TRBV7-9 and TRBJ2-2; the D call from TCRdb, TRBD1, cannot be confirmed without DNA. Germline CDR1 and CDR2: SEHNR and FQNEAQ (reference sequence). The CDR3 covers 15 residues. This chain's CDR3 is CASSDRTANTGELFF.

The gene calls are TRBV6-2 or TRBV6-3 and TRBJ1-2; TCRdb reports TRBD1, a call that lacks DNA to check it against. The CDR3 is 12 amino acids. The germline V gene encodes CDR1 MNHEY and CDR2 SVGEGT. This CDR3 reads CASSPGTGGYTF.

The CDR3: CASSLRQGKNNEQFF. The chain joins TRBV5-1 to TRBJ2-1; absent DNA, TCRdb's TRBD1 call cannot be checked. This CDR3 comprises 15 residues. Germline loops: CDR1 SGHRS, CDR2 YFSETQ.

This chain connects TRBV6-2 or TRBV6-3 to TRBJ2-1. The CDR3 spans 16 residues. CDR1 MNHEY and CDR2 SVGEGT come from the germline V gene. The CDR3 reads CASSYVSGGSYNEQFF.

The CDR3 is CARGEEGPGLGLSEQFF. This sequence joins TRBV19 and TRBJ2-1; the D gene TCRdb calls, TRBD2, cannot be checked with no DNA. Germline CDR1 LNHDA, CDR2 SQIVND (reference sequence). The CDR3 totals 17 residues.

The V and J genes are TRBV18 and TRBJ2-7; the D call of TRBD1 rests on TCRdb alone, since no DNA is present to check it. CDR3 length: 14 residues. CDR1 is KGHSH, CDR2 LQKENI, per germline. The CDR3 region is CASSPNTGDNEQNF. Complete variable domain (other parts from reference TRBV18 and TRBJ2-7): NAGVMQNPRHLVRRRGQEARLRCSPMKGHSHVYWYRQLPEEGLKFMVYLQKENIIDESGMPKERFSAEFPKEGPSILRIQQVVRGDSAAYFCASSPNTGDNEQNFGPGTRLTVT.

V is TRBV2 and J is TRBJ2-5; TCRdb's D gene call, TRBD2, goes unchecked for lack of DNA. This CDR3 is 19 amino acids long. Germline loops: CDR1 SNHLY, CDR2 FYNNEI. CDR3 in amino acids: CASSPQILAGGLAKETQYF.

The genes are TRBV28 and TRBJ1-5; TCRdb's assignment of TRBD1 cannot be checked, as there is no DNA. Germline loops: CDR1 MDHEN, CDR2 SYDVKM. The CDR3 covers 15 residues. This chain's CDR3 is CASSRDRGTNQPQHF.

The rearrangement links TRBV11-2 to TRBJ2-1. Germline values: CDR1 SGHAT, CDR2 FQNNGV. This CDR3 spans 15 amino acids. CDR3 loop: CASSLRGNSYNEQFF.

The rearrangement links TRBV4-1 to TRBJ2-5; the D call of TRBD2 rests on TCRdb alone, since no DNA is present to check it. This CDR3 region has 16 residues. Germline V lookup: CDR1 MGHRA, CDR2 YSYEKL. This chain's CDR3 is CASKGLAETYKRPQYF.

CDR3 region: CASSPGETTNEKLFF. The chain is built from TRBV11-2 and TRBJ1-4. The CDR3 is made up of 15 amino acids. Germline V gene lookup returns CDR1 SGHAT and CDR2 FQNNGV.

CDR3 loop: CASSTIRNTEAFF. The rearrangement links TRBV12-3 or TRBV12-4 to TRBJ1-1. The CDR3 has 13 amino acids.